This TCR beta chain was retrieved from a study of identical twins. The study's findings and limits: It was possible that invariant MAIT and iNKT cells partly confounded the zero-insertion analyses.

TCRdb re-called the 5' RACE reads through MiXCR, storing one row per CDR3 protein. The table includes about 720,000 distinct CDR3 sequences, 8% to 9% detected once. The donor group consisted entirely of healthy Caucasians. The sample holds a few counts of this clonotype. No antigen is known for it. The same data also contributed to another study, on yellow fever vaccine responses in identical twins. In that study: Twins' T cell vaccine responses reportedly looked partly convergent, partly personalized.

Sample: PBMCs. The TCR was taken from a woman between 18 and 29 years old in good health.

The CDR3 protein is CASSLSRGLSYEQYF. CDR3 nucleotide sequence: TGTGCCAGCAGTTTATCCAGGGGACTCTCCTACGAGCAGTACTTC. This chain connects TRBV28 to TRBJ2-7; D might be TRBD1 or TRBD2, each matching 6 bases. V was shortened by 1 base and J by 0 bases, with 10 bases between the two germline ends. Germline lookup yields CDR1 MDHEN and CDR2 SYDVKM. This CDR3 is 15 amino acids long.